These 9 T cell receptor beta chains were sequenced from one sample in a study of T cell responses to AZD1222 COVID-19 vaccine. Clones were sequenced by immunoSEQ multiplex PCR, and TCRdb holds only the in-frame ones, with some missing. The sample yields some 150,000 clones, 80% to 95% seen once. The sample consisted of peripheral blood, taken on day 0 of MenACWY control vaccination. The receptors here all came from an adult in good health.

The chain combines TRBV7-2 with TRBJ1-4; possible D gene TRBD1, 6 bases. The germline V and J ends were trimmed by 0 bases and 6 bases, with 14 bases remaining between them. Per germline, CDR1 SGHTA and CDR2 FQGNSA. There are 16 residues in the CDR3. CDR3 residues: CASSLAFRGGDEKLFF. CDR3 in DNA: TGTGCCAGCAGCTTAGCGTTCAGGGGTGGAGATGAAAAACTGTTTTTT.

This clone was counted a single time. The DNA for the CDR3 is TGCGCCAGCAGCTTCACGGGGAACAAATTGGGCGGCTACACCTTC. As protein: CASSFTGNKLGGYTF. The rearrangement joins TRBV5-1 to TRBJ1-2; D is undetermined. CDR1 is SGHRS, CDR2 YFSETQ, per germline. The CDR3 is made up of 15 amino acids. Trimming left V 2 bases short and J 8 bases short, with 19 bases between. Based on the CDR3 plus reference TRBV5-1 and TRBJ1-2, the full variable domain is KAGVTQTPRYLIKTRGQQVTLSCSPISGHRSVSWYQQTPGQGLQFLFEYFSETQRNKGNFPGRFSGRQFSNSRSEMNVSTLELGDSALYLCASSFTGNKLGGYTFGSGTRLTVV.

The CDR3 sequence is CASSYSAGDPEAFF. CDR3 in DNA: TGTGCCAGCAGTTACTCGGCAGGGGATCCTGAAGCTTTCTTT. V gene TRBV6-5 combines with J gene TRBJ1-1, with D possibly being TRBD1 (6 bases). CDR1 MNHEY and CDR2 SVGAGI come from the germline V gene. V lost 0 bases, J lost 6 bases, and 11 bases lay in between. The CDR3 contains 14 residues.

This chain uses TRBV14 with TRBJ2-3; TRBD2 agrees at 9 bases. The CDR3 runs 16 residues. V lost 4 bases and J lost 5; bases outside the gene matches: 10. Germline assignment: CDR1 SGHDN and CDR2 FVKESK. CDR3 sequence: CASSPRGQREEDTQYF. DNA for the CDR3: TGTGCCAGCAGCCCACGGGGTCAGCGGGAGGAAGATACGCAGTATTTT.

The chain couples TRBV5-4 to TRBJ1-2; D gene ambiguous. The CDR3 runs to 13 residues. Between the trimmed V and J ends, which lost 3 bases and 5 bases, there was a span of 11 bases. Per the germline V gene, CDR1 is SGHNT and CDR2 is YYREEE (reference sequence). The CDR3 bases are TGTGCCAGCAGCTCCCCCGGCAAGTATGGCTACACCTTC. Protein sequence: CASSSPGKYGYTF.

This chain uses TRBV30 with TRBJ2-4, with 9 bases fitting TRBD2. The CDR3 length is 20 residues. CDR1 is GTSNPN, CDR2 SVGIG, per germline (reference sequence). V lost 3 bases and J lost 0; bases outside the gene matches: 18. CDR3 residues: CAWSPPGAGGPRGAKNIQYF. The CDR3 bases are TGTGCCTGGAGCCCCCCGGGGGCGGGAGGGCCGCGGGGAGCCAAAAACATTCAGTACTTC.

This chain links TRBV7-3 with TRBJ2-1, with 11 bases fitting TRBD2. The germline gives CDR1 SGHTA, CDR2 FQGTGA. V was clipped by 2 bases and J by 3 bases; unmatched bases: 6. CDR3 length: 17 residues. The CDR3 is CASSLGASGGRYNEQFF. CDR3 nucleotides: TGTGCCAGCAGCTTAGGGGCTAGCGGGGGGCGCTACAATGAGCAGTTCTTC.

V gene TRBV24-1 combines with J gene TRBJ2-7; D possibly uses TRBD1 or TRBD2 (5 bases each). Trimming removed 3 bases from V and 2 bases from J, with 16 bases in between. This CDR3 region has 16 residues. CDR1 KGHDR and CDR2 SFDVKD come from the germline V gene. The CDR3, as DNA: TGTGCCACCAGTGATCATCCTCCGGGGCGGACCTACGAGCAGTACTTC. It is translated as CATSDHPPGRTYEQYF.

The rearrangement uses TRBV28 and TRBJ2-7, with D hard to call. CDR1 is MDHEN, CDR2 SYDVKM, per germline. The CDR3 consists of 14 residues. The V end lost 2 bases, the J end lost 2 bases, and 10 bases lay between the germline ends. CDR3 sequence reads: CASSLGWEAYEQYF. The CDR3 DNA is TGTGCCAGCAGTTTAGGATGGGAAGCCTACGAGCAGTACTTC.